These 13 T cell receptor beta chains originate from one sample sequenced in a study of shared clonotypes between healthy human individuals. Only in-frame clones appear in the TCRdb table, and some are missing; sequencing was by immunoSEQ multiplex PCR. Among about 1.5 million clones listed, 95% to 99% were seen once. Sequences were obtained from naive CD4+ T cells sorted from blood. As to subset: CD45RA+ positively selected. The receptors originated from a young man in good health.

The chain couples TRBV4-1 to TRBJ2-7; D remains ambiguous. This CDR3 is built from 16 residues. Germline V gene sequence: CDR1 MGHRA, CDR2 YSYEKL. V shed 4 bases and J shed 5 bases, with 21 bases lying between them. CDR3 protein: CASSPPAGSTSNEQYF. DNA of the CDR3: TGCGCCAGCAGCCCACCCGCCGGGTCTACCTCTAACGAGCAGTACTTC.

V is TRBV5-1 and J is TRBJ2-3, with 11 nucleotides matching TRBD2. V shed 0 bases and J 8 bases; nucleotides not matched to a gene: 14. The CDR3 extends over 18 amino acids. CDR1 is SGHRS, CDR2 YFSETQ, per germline. DNA for the CDR3: TGCGCCAGCAGCTTGGCCAGAACTGGACTAGCGGGTTTGGGTACGCAGTATTTT. Translating it yields CASSLARTGLAGLGTQYF.

The J gene is TRBJ2-2, the V gene TRBV27, with unresolved D. This CDR3 has 13 amino acids. V was trimmed by 6 bases and J by 4 bases, leaving 9 bases between them. The germline gives CDR1 MNHEY, CDR2 SMNVEV (reference sequence). The CDR3 loop is CASSRHRTGELFF. CDR3 nucleotides: TGTGCCAGCAGCCGACACCGCACCGGGGAGCTGTTTTTT.

The chain combines TRBV6-5 with TRBJ1-5; tentatively, D is TRBD1 (5 bases). CDR3 length equals 14 residues. V shed 5 bases and J shed 0 bases, with 8 bases lying between them. Germline CDR1 MNHEY, CDR2 SVGAGI. The CDR3 reads CASSPRDSNQPQHF. CDR3 bases: TGTGCCAGCAGTCCCAGGGATAGCAATCAGCCCCAGCATTTT.

V is TRBV7-2 and J is TRBJ1-4; TRBD1 agrees at 7 bases. Germline lookup yields CDR1 SGHTA and CDR2 FQGNSA. Trimming removed 5 bases from V and 4 bases from J; junction bases left unmatched: 10. This CDR3 is built from 16 residues. For the CDR3, the DNA is TGTGCCAGCAGCAAGGGACAGCCGGCTCTTAATGAAAAACTGTTTTTT. This translates into CASSKGQPALNEKLFF.

J is TRBJ1-2 and V is TRBV2; TRBD1 agrees at 7 bases. The V gene's germline CDR1 is SNHLY and CDR2 FYNNEI. The ends lost 5 bases at V and 5 bases at J; junction bases unmatched: 8. The CDR3 is made up of 14 amino acids. The chain's CDR3 is CASSLDRLGYGYTF. In DNA form, the CDR3 reads TGTGCCAGCAGTTTGGACAGGTTGGGGTATGGCTACACCTTC.

V and J are TRBV4-1 and TRBJ1-4; perhaps TRBD1 as D (5 bases). Germline CDR1 reads MGHRA; CDR2 reads YSYEKL. CDR3 length equals 16 residues. The V end was cut by 6 bases, the J end by 5 bases, with 19 bases between. The CDR3 DNA reads TGCGCCAGCAGGAATCCAGTGGGGCCGAAGAATGAAAAACTGTTTTTT. Protein: CASRNPVGPKNEKLFF.

With respect to this clone: In the same sample, other DNA sequences code for this CDR3. The V and J genes are TRBV19 and TRBJ1-1; no firm D call. The germline V and J ends were trimmed by 3 bases and 1 base, with 6 bases remaining between them. Germline lookup yields CDR1 LNHDA and CDR2 SQIVND (reference sequence). The CDR3 extends over 13 amino acids. CDR3 amino acids: CASSMEQNTEAFF. In nucleotides, the CDR3 is TGTGCCAGTAGTATGGAGCAGAACACTGAAGCTTTCTTT.

The gene calls are TRBV25-1 and TRBJ2-7; a possible D gene is TRBD2 (5 bases). Trimming removed 1 base from V and 5 bases from J, with 9 bases in between. The CDR3 is 13 residues long. CDR1 MGHDK and CDR2 SYGVNS come from the germline V gene. CDR3 sequence (DNA): TGTGCCAGCAGTGAATTTCCGGGGAACGAGCAGTACTTC. Amino acid sequence: CASSEFPGNEQYF.

This chain links TRBV9 with TRBJ2-5, with a weak D call TRBD2 (6 bases). The CDR3 runs to 14 residues. Germline CDR1 and CDR2: SGDLS and YYNGEE. The V end lost 3 bases, the J end lost 3 bases, and 12 bases lay between the germline ends. The CDR3 is CASSALAGEETQYF. For the CDR3, the DNA is TGTGCCAGCAGCGCACTAGCCGGGGAAGAGACCCAGTACTTC.

The chain joins TRBV28 to TRBJ1-1, with 11 bases lining up with TRBD1. CDR1 is MDHEN, CDR2 SYDVKM, per germline. CDR3 length equals 17 residues. V dropped 7 bases and J dropped 4; count of bases not matched to a gene: 14. CDR3 nucleotide sequence: TGTGCCAGCACCTCCTCGGGTCTTGGGACAGGGGGCACTGAAGCTTTCTTT. Amino acid sequence: CASTSSGLGTGGTEAFF. Full variable domain (remainder filled in from reference TRBV28 and TRBJ1-1): DVKVTQSSRYLVKRTGEKVFLECVQDMDHENMFWYRQDPGLGLRLIYFSYDVKMKEKGDIPEGYSVSREKKERFSLILESASTNQTSMYLCASTSSGLGTGGTEAFFGQGTRLTVV.

The gene calls are TRBV14 and TRBJ2-7; TRBD1 is a possible D gene (6 bases). The CDR3 loop spans 15 amino acids. V was cut by 4 bases and J by 0 bases, with 13 bases left in between. Germline loops: CDR1 SGHDN, CDR2 FVKESK. The CDR3 here is CASSRSGQISYEQYF. CDR3 DNA: TGTGCCAGCAGCCGATCCGGACAGATCTCCTACGAGCAGTACTTC.

A word on this clone: Mismatch with germline at one junction end may stem from a read error. The chain uses TRBV7-7 and TRBJ2-2; D uncertain. The germline CDR1 and CDR2 sequences are SSHAT and FNYEAQ (reference sequence). CDR3 length equals 12 residues. CDR3 amino acids: CASSSRFGELFF. As DNA, the CDR3 is TGTGCTAGCAGCTCCCGTTTTGGGGAGCTGTTTTTT.